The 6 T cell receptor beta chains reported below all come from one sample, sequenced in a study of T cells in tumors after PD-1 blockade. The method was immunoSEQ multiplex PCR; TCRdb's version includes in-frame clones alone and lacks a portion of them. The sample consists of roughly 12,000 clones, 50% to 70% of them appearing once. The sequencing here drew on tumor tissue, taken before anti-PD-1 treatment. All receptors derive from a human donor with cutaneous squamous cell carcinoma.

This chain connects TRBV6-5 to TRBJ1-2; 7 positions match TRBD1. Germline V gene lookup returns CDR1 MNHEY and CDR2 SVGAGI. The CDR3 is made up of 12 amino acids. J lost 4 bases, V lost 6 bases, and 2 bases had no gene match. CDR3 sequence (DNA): TGTGCCAGCAGAGACAGGGTCTATGGCTACACCTTC. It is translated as CASRDRVYGYTF.

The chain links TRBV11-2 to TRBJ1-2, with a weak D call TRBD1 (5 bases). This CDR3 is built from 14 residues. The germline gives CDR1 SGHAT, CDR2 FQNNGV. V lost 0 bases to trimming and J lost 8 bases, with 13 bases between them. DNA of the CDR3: TGTGCCAGCAGCTTAGACGGCCAGGGTGGAGGCTACACCTTC. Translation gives CASSLDGQGGGYTF. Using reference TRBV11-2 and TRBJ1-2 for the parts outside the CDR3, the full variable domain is EAGVAQSPRYKIIEKRQSVAFWCNPISGHATLYWYQQILGQGPKLLIQFQNNGVVDDSQLPKDRFSAERLKGVDSTLKIQPAKLEDSAVYLCASSLDGQGGGYTFGSGTRLTVV.

The CDR3 DNA follows: TGCGCCAGCAGCCTCAACCGGGACAGGGGAAGAGGCTACACCTTC. This gives the protein CASSLNRDRGRGYTF. J is TRBJ1-2 and V is TRBV4-1; 10 bases are shared with TRBD1. With V trimmed by 4 bases and J by 8 bases, 10 bases remained unmatched. CDR3 length: 15 amino acids. Germline lookup yields CDR1 MGHRA and CDR2 YSYEKL.

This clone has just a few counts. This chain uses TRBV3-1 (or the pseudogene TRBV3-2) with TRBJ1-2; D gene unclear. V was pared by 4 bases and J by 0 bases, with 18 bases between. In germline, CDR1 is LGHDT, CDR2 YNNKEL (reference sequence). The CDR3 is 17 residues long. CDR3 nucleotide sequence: TGTGCCAGCAGCCCGCCATTACAGCCAGCCGCTAACTATGGCTACACCTTC. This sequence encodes CASSPPLQPAANYGYTF.

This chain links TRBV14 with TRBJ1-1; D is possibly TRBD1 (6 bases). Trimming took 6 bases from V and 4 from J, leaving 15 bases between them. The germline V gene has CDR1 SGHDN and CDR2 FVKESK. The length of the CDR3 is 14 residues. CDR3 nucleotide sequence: TGTGCCAGCAGTCGGAACAGGGCGGGCACTGAAGCTTTCTTT. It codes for CASSRNRAGTEAFF.

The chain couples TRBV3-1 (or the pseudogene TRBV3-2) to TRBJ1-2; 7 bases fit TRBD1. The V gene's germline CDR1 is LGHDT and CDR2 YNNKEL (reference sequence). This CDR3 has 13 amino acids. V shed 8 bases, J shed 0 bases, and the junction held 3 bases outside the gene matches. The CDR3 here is CASGGTANYGYTF. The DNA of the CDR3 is TGTGCCAGCGGAGGGACAGCTAACTATGGCTACACCTTC.